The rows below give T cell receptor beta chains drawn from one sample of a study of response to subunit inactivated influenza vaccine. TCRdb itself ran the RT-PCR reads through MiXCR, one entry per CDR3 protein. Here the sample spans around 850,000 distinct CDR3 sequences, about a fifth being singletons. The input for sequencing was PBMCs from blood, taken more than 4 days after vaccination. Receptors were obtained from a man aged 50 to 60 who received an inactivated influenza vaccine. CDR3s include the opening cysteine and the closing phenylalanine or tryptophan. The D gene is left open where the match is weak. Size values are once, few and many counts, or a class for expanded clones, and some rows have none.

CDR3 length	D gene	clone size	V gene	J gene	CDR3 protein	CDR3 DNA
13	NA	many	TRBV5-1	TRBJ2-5	CASSLDTQETQYF	TGCGCCAGCAGCTTGGACACCCAAGAGACCCAGTACTTC
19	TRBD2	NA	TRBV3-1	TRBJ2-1	CASSQAGAVLAGGPHEQFF	TGTGCCAGCAGCCAAGCTGGGGCCGTCCTAGCGGGGGGGCCCCATGAGCAGTTCTTC
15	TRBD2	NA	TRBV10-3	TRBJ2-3	CAISRTSGSADTQYF	TGTGCCATTTCGAGGACTAGCGGGAGTGCAGATACGCAGTATTTT
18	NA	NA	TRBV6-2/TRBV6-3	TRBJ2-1	CASSYTLSRDKAYNEQFF	TGTGCCAGCAGTTATACCCTCAGTCGGGACAAGGCCTACAATGAGCAGTTCTTC
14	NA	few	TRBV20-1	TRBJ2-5	CSASTPEKMETQYF	TGCAGTGCTAGTACACCCGAAAAGATGGAGACCCAGTACTTC
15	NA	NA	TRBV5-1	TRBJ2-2	CASSWSGQNTGELFF	TGCGCCAGCAGCTGGAGCGGACAGAACACCGGGGAGCTGTTTTTT
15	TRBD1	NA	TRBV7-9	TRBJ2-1	CASSLRDSTYNEQFF	TGTGCCAGCAGCTTAAGGGACAGTACCTACAATGAGCAGTTCTTC
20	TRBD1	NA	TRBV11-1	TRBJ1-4	CASSPSMVTGQGATNEKLFF	TGTGCCAGCAGCCCTTCGATGGTGACAGGGCAAGGGGCAACTAATGAAAAACTGTTTTTT
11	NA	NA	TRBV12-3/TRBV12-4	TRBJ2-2	CASGEAGELFF	TGTGCCAGCGGGGAAGCCGGGGAGCTGTTTTTT
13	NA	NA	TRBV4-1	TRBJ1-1	CASSQATGPEAFF	TGCGCCAGCAGCCAGGCAACGGGCCCTGAAGCTTTCTTT
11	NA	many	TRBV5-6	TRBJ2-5	CASSDQETQYF	TGTGCCAGCAGCGATCAAGAGACCCAGTACTTC
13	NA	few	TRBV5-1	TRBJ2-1	CASSAGQNNEQFF	TGCGCCAGCAGCGCAGGACAGAACAATGAGCAGTTCTTC
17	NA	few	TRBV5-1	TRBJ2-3	CASRPTAGAFVWDTQYF	TGCGCCAGCAGGCCGACCGCGGGGGCCTTTGTCTGGGATACGCAGTATTTT
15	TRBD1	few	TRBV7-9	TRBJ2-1	CASSLGTGTMNEQFF	TGTGCCAGCAGCTTGGGGACAGGGACGATGAATGAGCAGTTCTTC
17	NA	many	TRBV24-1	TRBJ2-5	CATSDFSLVTLQETQYF	TGTGCCACCAGTGATTTCAGCCTAGTGACACTACAAGAGACCCAGTACTTC
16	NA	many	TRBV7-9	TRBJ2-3	CASSLTLGVAKDTQYF	TGTGCCAGCAGCTTAACGCTAGGTGTGGCGAAAGATACGCAGTATTTT
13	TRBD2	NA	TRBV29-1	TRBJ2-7	CSVAAGEYYEQYF	TGCAGCGTTGCGGCGGGAGAATATTACGAGCAGTACTTC
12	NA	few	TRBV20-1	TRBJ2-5	CSVGLWQETQYF	TGCAGTGTAGGTTTGTGGCAAGAGACCCAGTACTTC
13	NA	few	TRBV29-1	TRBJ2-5	CSVVFWGRETQYF	TGCAGCGTTGTTTTTTGGGGGCGAGAGACCCAGTACTTC
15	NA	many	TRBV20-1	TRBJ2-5	CSASLREISRETQYF	TGCAGTGCTAGTTTGCGGGAAATCTCTCGAGAGACCCAGTACTTC
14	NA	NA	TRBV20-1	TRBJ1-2	CSAREGGTGYGYTF	TGCAGTGCTAGAGAGGGGGGGACGGGCTATGGCTACACCTTC
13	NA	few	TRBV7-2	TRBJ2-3	CASSFPGVDTQYF	TGTGCCAGCAGCTTTCCCGGGGTAGATACGCAGTATTTT
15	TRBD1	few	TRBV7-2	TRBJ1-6	CASSLGGGARSPLHF	TGTGCCAGCAGCTTAGGAGGGGGCGCGCGGTCACCCCTCCACTTT
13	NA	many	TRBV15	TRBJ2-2	CATCRDNTGELFF	TGTGCCACCTGCAGGGACAACACCGGGGAGCTGTTTTTT
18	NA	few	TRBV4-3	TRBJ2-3	CASSQDLRGGLSTDTQYF	TGCGCCAGCAGCCAAGATCTGAGGGGGGGCCTTAGCACAGATACGCAGTATTTT
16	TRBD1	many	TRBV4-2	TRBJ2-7	CASSPASGQGVDEQYF	TGTGCCAGCAGCCCAGCTAGTGGACAGGGGGTGGACGAGCAGTACTTC
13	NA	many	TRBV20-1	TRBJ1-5	CSARGRGNQPQHF	TGCAGTGCTAGAGGAAGAGGGAATCAGCCCCAGCATTTT
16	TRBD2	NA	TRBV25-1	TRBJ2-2	CASSEFRGGNTGELFF	TGTGCCAGCAGTGAATTCCGGGGAGGGAATACCGGGGAGCTGTTTTTT
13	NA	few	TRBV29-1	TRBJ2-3	CSGGGPGTDTQYF	TGCAGCGGAGGGGGTCCGGGCACAGATACGCAGTATTTT
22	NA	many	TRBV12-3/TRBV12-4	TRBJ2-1	CASSLGFSGGSESALSYNEQFF	TGTGCCAGCAGTTTAGGATTTTCAGGAGGGAGTGAATCCGCTCTCTCCTACAATGAGCAGTTCTTC
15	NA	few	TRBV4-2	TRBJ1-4	CASSQEEQGNEKLFF	TGTGCCAGCAGCCAAGAGGAACAGGGAAATGAAAAACTGTTTTTT
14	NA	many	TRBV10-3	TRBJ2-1	CAIQWGHSYNEQFF	TGTGCCATCCAGTGGGGGCACTCCTACAATGAGCAGTTCTTC
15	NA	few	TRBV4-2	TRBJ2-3	CASSKDTYPTDTQYF	TGTGCCAGCAGCAAAGACACATACCCCACAGATACGCAGTATTTT
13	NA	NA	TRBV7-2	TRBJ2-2	CASRSMNTGELFF	TGTGCCAGCAGATCTATGAACACCGGGGAGCTGTTTTTT
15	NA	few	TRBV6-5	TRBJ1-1	CASSLYRVLGTEAFF	TGTGCCAGCAGTTTATACAGGGTGTTGGGGACTGAAGCTTTCTTT
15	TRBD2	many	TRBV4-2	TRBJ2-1	CASSQLAGGGNEQFF	TGTGCCAGCAGCCAGTTGGCGGGGGGGGGCAATGAGCAGTTCTTC
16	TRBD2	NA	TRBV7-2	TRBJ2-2	CASSRVAGTNTGELFF	TGTGCCAGCAGCCGTGTAGCGGGAACGAACACCGGGGAGCTGTTTTTT
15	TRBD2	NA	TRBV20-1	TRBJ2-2	CSARLAGADTGELFF	TGCAGTGCTAGATTAGCGGGGGCGGACACCGGGGAGCTGTTTTTT
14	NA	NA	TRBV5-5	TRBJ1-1	CASSRRQRDTEAFF	TGTGCCAGCAGCCGCCGGCAACGGGACACTGAAGCTTTCTTT
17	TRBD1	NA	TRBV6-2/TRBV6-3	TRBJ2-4	CASSSYGTGSTKNIQYF	TGTGCCAGCAGTTCGTACGGGACAGGGTCGACCAAAAACATTCAGTACTTC
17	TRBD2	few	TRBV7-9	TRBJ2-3	CASSSRAGGPITDTQYF	TGTGCCAGCAGCTCAAGAGCGGGAGGGCCCATCACAGATACGCAGTATTTT
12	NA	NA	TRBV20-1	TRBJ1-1	CSAMGSEAEAFF	TGCAGTGCTATGGGTAGCGAGGCTGAAGCTTTCTTT
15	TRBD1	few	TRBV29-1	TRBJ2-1	CSAPLRDRGPGEQFF	TGCAGCGCCCCGTTACGGGACAGGGGGCCAGGCGAGCAGTTCTTC
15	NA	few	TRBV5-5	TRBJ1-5	CASSFSQASNQPQHF	TGTGCCAGCAGCTTTAGCCAGGCCAGCAATCAGCCCCAGCATTTT
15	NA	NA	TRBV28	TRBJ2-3	CASSIALVRTDTQYF	TGTGCCAGCAGTATCGCGCTAGTCAGGACAGATACGCAGTATTTT
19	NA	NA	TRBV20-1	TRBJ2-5	CSARDPSAGLPLGQETQYF	TGCAGTGCTAGAGACCCATCAGCCGGTCTCCCCCTTGGGCAGGAGACCCAGTACTTC
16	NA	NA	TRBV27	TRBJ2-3	CASSSIQGMGTDTQYF	TGTGCCAGCAGTTCCATACAGGGAATGGGCACAGATACGCAGTATTTT
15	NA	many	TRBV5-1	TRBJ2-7	CASSLGGTYSYEQYF	TGCGCCAGCAGCTTGGGCGGGACCTACTCCTACGAGCAGTACTTC